The sequence of this T cell receptor beta chain was determined in a study of T-cell reconstitution after alpha-beta-depleted transplantation in children. Concerning this clonotype itself: Its target is unknown.

Unique molecular identifiers were incorporated when the TCRbeta library was constructed. TCRdb itself ran the PCR reads through MiXCR, one entry per CDR3 protein. The sample has hundreds of thousands of distinct CDR3 sequences, around 12% seen once. V was clipped by 1 base and J by 5 bases; unmatched bases: 6. The CDR3 is made up of 15 amino acids. Germline V CDR1 and CDR2: MDHEN, SYDVKM. Notes on the study in general: Expanded graft clones, several hundred of them, were reportedly the source of alpha-beta T cells about two months after transplant. Surviving recipient T cells and thymic progenitors accounted for the high day-60 TCRbeta diversity observed in some patients. Newly generated T cells supplied most T-cell counts and diversity one year post-transplant.

The chain uses TRBV28 and TRBJ2-5; 8 positions agree with TRBD1. The sequence came from a girl aged 2 to 9 with congenital amegakaryocytic thrombocytopenia, due to receive a stem cell transplant. The input for sequencing was PBMCs, taken before TCRalphabeta/CD19-depleted stem cell transplant. For the CDR3, the DNA is TGTGCCAGCAGTTTATCCCAGGGGGCGCGGGAGACCCAGTACTTC. Translated: CASSLSQGARETQYF.